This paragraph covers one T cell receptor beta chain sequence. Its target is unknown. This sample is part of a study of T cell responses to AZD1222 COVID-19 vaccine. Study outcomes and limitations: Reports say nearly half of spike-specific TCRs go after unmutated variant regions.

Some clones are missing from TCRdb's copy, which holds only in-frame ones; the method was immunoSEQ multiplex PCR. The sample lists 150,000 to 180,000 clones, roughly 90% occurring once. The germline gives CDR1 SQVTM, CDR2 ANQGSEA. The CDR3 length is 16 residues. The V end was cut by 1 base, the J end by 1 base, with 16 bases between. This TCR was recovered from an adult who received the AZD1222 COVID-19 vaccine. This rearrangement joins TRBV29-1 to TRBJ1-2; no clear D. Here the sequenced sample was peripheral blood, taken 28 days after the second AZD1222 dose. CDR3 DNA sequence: TGCAGCGTTGAAGGATGGGAGGGAGGGTTTAACTATGGCTACACCTTC. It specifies CSVEGWEGGFNYGYTF.